These T cell receptor beta chains were read from a single sample in a study of OX40 agonist ivuxolimab in advanced cancers. Profiling relied on immunoSEQ multiplex PCR, and the TCRdb table lists in-frame clones only, not all of them. The table lists about 9,100 clones, 66% of them singletons. This specimen consisted of CD4+ or CD8+ T cells sorted from blood, obtained in a trial of the OX40 agonist ivuxolimab. The receptors here all came from an adult with an advanced solid tumor such as melanoma, head and neck, liver or kidney cancer. The conserved cysteine and the conserved F or W are not part of the CDR3 here. A D gene is named only where the DNA matches it firmly.

v_call: TRBV19
d_call: NA
j_call: TRBJ2-5
cdr3_aa: ASSWKGWETQY

v_call: TRBV5-6
d_call: NA
j_call: TRBJ2-6
cdr3_aa: ASGRGHLYPSGANVLT

v_call: TRBV5-4
d_call: NA
j_call: TRBJ2-7
cdr3_aa: ASSSSRGGKQY

v_call: TRBV9
d_call: NA
j_call: TRBJ1-2
cdr3_aa: ASSVDMPLRHGYT

v_call: TRBV19
d_call: TRBD2
j_call: TRBJ2-7
cdr3_aa: ASSMVGLAGFNEQY

v_call: TRBV11-1
d_call: NA
j_call: TRBJ2-1
cdr3_aa: ASNPGNEQF

v_call: TRBV5-1
d_call: NA
j_call: TRBJ2-7
cdr3_aa: ASRIPPYEQY

v_call: TRBV18
d_call: TRBD1
j_call: TRBJ2-6
cdr3_aa: ASPTGTGANVLT

v_call: TRBV19
d_call: NA
j_call: TRBJ1-1
cdr3_aa: ATYPTGDTEAF

v_call: TRBV11-2
d_call: NA
j_call: TRBJ1-2
cdr3_aa: ASSLVLGRDGYT

v_call: TRBV5-5
d_call: TRBD2
j_call: TRBJ2-7
cdr3_aa: ASSLGIASGRYEQY

v_call: TRBV13
d_call: TRBD2
j_call: TRBJ2-5
cdr3_aa: ASSLGGTRPSEKTQY

v_call: TRBV7-7
d_call: NA
j_call: TRBJ1-4
cdr3_aa: ASSPGETNEKLF

v_call: TRBV5-6
d_call: NA
j_call: TRBJ2-7
cdr3_aa: ASSLEGTPSYEQY

v_call: TRBV19
d_call: TRBD1
j_call: TRBJ1-1
cdr3_aa: ASSIGQGAF

v_call: TRBV27
d_call: NA
j_call: TRBJ1-1
cdr3_aa: ASRPPGYTEAF

v_call: TRBV2
d_call: NA
j_call: TRBJ2-4
cdr3_aa: ASSEGSRVQDIQY

v_call: TRBV29-1
d_call: TRBD2
j_call: TRBJ2-2
cdr3_aa: SAERGLAGQNTGELF

v_call: TRBV7-8
d_call: NA
j_call: TRBJ1-5
cdr3_aa: ASSLGAADGPQH

v_call: TRBV7-6
d_call: NA
j_call: TRBJ2-7
cdr3_aa: ASSGGLVSEQY

v_call: TRBV9
d_call: TRBD1
j_call: TRBJ2-3
cdr3_aa: ASGEQGPDTQY

v_call: TRBV5-1
d_call: NA
j_call: TRBJ1-1
cdr3_aa: ASSLGLAREEAF

v_call: TRBV5-1
d_call: NA
j_call: TRBJ2-1
cdr3_aa: ASSTPQVDSYNEQF

v_call: TRBV2
d_call: TRBD1
j_call: TRBJ2-1
cdr3_aa: ASSRWGAGQGNNEQF

v_call: TRBV6-4
d_call: NA
j_call: TRBJ2-6
cdr3_aa: ASSDRVDGANVLT

v_call: TRBV6-1
d_call: NA
j_call: TRBJ2-7
cdr3_aa: ASSEGTVGRYEQY

v_call: TRBV28
d_call: TRBD1
j_call: TRBJ1-5
cdr3_aa: ASSLEQGEQPQH

v_call: TRBV6-1
d_call: TRBD2
j_call: TRBJ2-7
cdr3_aa: ASSPIAGAPHEQY

v_call: TRBV13
d_call: NA
j_call: TRBJ2-7
cdr3_aa: ASSSRQAKTYEQY

v_call: TRBV4-1
d_call: TRBD2
j_call: TRBJ2-3
cdr3_aa: ASSQGTSGNGADTQY

v_call: TRBV6-5
d_call: TRBD2
j_call: TRBJ2-3
cdr3_aa: ASSGLAGGPDTQY

v_call: TRBV15
d_call: NA
j_call: TRBJ2-1
cdr3_aa: ATSRRRNNEQF

v_call: TRBV30
d_call: NA
j_call: TRBJ2-1
cdr3_aa: AWSPLVVGMDEQF

v_call: TRBV7-9
d_call: NA
j_call: TRBJ1-1
cdr3_aa: ASSPWGGATNTEAF

v_call: TRBV6-5
d_call: TRBD2
j_call: TRBJ2-1
cdr3_aa: ASSDSGSGSDEQF

v_call: TRBV5-1
d_call: TRBD1
j_call: TRBJ1-1
cdr3_aa: ASSLGQGSNTEAF

v_call: TRBV21-1
d_call: NA
j_call: TRBJ2-3
cdr3_aa: ASSKASSLAGDSSTDTQY

v_call: TRBV6-1
d_call: NA
j_call: TRBJ1-3
cdr3_aa: ASSEADSSGNTIY

v_call: TRBV14
d_call: TRBD1
j_call: TRBJ2-1
cdr3_aa: ASSPGDRLPYNEQF

v_call: TRBV6-1
d_call: TRBD2
j_call: TRBJ2-7
cdr3_aa: ASSVSSGRPYEQY

v_call: TRBV6-5
d_call: NA
j_call: TRBJ2-1
cdr3_aa: ASSSDGTAGYNEQF

v_call: TRBV4-2
d_call: TRBD2
j_call: TRBJ2-1
cdr3_aa: ASSQEREGYNEQF

v_call: TRBV27
d_call: NA
j_call: TRBJ1-2
cdr3_aa: ARGSGPDYGYT

v_call: TRBV11-1
d_call: NA
j_call: TRBJ2-5
cdr3_aa: ASSLGGKTQY

v_call: TRBV7-2
d_call: NA
j_call: TRBJ2-3
cdr3_aa: ASSLEASSTDTQY

v_call: TRBV7-9
d_call: NA
j_call: TRBJ2-5
cdr3_aa: ASSIPEGWETQY